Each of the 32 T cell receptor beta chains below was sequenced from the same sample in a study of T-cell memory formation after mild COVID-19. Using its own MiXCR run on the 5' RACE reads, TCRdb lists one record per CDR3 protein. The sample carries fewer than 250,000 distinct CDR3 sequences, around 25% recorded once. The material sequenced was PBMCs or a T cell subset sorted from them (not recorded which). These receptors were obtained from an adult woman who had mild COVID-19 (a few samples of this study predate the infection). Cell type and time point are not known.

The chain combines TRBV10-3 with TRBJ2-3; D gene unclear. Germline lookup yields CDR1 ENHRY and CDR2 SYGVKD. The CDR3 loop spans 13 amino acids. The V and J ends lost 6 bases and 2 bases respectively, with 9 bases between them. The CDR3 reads CAIRKEITDTQYF. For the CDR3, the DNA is TGTGCCATCAGGAAAGAAATCACAGATACGCAGTATTTT.

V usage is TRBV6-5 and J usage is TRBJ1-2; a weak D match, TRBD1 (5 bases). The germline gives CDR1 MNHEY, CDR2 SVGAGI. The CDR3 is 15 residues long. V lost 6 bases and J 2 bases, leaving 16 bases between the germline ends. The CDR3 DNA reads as TGTGCCAGCAGACCGTCAGTCTCAGGGAACTATGGCTACACCTTC. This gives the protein CASRPSVSGNYGYTF.

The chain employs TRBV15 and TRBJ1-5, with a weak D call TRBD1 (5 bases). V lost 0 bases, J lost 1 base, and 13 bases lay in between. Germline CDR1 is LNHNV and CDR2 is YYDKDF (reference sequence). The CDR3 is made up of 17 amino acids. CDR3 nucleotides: TGTGCCACCAGCAGAGAAGGAGGGGTGGCGAGCAATCAGCCCCAGCATTTT. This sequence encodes CATSREGGVASNQPQHF. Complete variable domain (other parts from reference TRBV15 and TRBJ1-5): DAMVIQNPRYQVTQFGKPVTLSCSQTLNHNVMYWYQQKSSQAPKLLFHYYDKDFNNEADTPDNFQSRRPNTSFCFLDIRSPGLGDTAMYLCATSREGGVASNQPQHFGDGTRLSIL.

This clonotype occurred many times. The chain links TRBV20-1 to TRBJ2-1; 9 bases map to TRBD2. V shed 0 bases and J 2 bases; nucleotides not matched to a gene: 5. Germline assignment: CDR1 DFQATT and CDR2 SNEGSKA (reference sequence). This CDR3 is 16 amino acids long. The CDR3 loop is CSAREGLAGTYNEQFF. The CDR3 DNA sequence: TGCAGTGCTAGAGAAGGGCTAGCGGGAACCTACAATGAGCAGTTCTTC.

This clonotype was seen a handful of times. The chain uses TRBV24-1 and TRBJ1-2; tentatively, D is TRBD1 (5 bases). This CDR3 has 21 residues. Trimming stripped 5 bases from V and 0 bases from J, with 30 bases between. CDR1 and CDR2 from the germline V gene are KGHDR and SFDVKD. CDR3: CATSVGPGTGSRLDPNYGYTF. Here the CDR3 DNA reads TGTGCCACCAGTGTGGGCCCTGGGACGGGCAGCCGATTAGACCCTAACTATGGCTACACCTTC.

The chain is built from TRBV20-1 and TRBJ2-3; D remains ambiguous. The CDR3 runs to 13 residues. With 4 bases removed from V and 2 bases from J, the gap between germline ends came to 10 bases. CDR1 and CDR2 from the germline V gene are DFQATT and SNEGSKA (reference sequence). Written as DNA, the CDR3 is TGCAGTGCTAATTCTAGACCCACAGATACGCAGTATTTT. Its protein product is CSANSRPTDTQYF.

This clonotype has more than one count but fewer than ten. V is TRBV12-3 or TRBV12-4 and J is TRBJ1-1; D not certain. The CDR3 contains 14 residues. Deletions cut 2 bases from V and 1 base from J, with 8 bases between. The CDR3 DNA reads TGTGCCAGCAGTTTATCAGTTTCGAACACTGAAGCTTTCTTT. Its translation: CASSLSVSNTEAFF.

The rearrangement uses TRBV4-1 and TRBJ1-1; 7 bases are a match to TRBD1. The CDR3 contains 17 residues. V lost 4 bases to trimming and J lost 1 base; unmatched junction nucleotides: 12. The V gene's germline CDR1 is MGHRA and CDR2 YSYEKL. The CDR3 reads CASSPWTGSKTNTEAFF. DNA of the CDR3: TGCGCCAGCAGCCCGTGGACAGGCTCTAAGACGAACACTGAAGCTTTCTTT.

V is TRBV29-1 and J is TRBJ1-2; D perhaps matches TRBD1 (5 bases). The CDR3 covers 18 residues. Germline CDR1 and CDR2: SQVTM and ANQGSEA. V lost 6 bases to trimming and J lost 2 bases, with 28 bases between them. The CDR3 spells CSVDVLGGTLVLNYGYTF. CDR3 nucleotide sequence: TGCAGCGTGGACGTCTTGGGGGGGACCCTAGTTTTGAACTATGGCTACACCTTC.

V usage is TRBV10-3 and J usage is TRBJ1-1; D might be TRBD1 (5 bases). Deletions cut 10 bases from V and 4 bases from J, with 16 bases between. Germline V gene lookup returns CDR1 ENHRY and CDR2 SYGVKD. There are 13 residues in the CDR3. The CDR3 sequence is CANSRGGGTEAFF. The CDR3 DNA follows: TGTGCCAATTCCCGCGGGGGAGGCACTGAAGCTTTCTTT.

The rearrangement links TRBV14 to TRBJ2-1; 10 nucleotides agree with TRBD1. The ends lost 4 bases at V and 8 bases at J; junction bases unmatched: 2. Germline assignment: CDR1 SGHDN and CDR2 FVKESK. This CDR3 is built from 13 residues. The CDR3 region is CASSRDRGDEQFF. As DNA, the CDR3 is TGTGCCAGCAGCCGGGACAGGGGCGATGAGCAGTTCTTC. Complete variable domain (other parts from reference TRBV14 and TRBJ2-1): EAGVTQFPSHSVIEKGQTVTLRCDPISGHDNLYWYRRVMGKEIKFLLHFVKESKQDESGMPNNRFLAERTGGTYSTLKVQPAELEDSGVYFCASSRDRGDEQFFGPGTRLTVL.

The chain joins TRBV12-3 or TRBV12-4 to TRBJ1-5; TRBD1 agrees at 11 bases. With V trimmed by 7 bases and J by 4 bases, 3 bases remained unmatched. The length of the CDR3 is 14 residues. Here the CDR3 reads CASTGTGGNQPQHF. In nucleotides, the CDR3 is TGTGCCAGCACTGGGACAGGGGGAAATCAGCCCCAGCATTTT.

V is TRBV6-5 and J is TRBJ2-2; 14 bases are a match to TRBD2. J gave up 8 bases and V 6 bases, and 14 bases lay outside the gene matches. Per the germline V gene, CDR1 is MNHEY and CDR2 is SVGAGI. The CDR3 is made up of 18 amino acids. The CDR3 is CASSYTPGTSGRSGELFF. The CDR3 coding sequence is TGTGCCAGCAGCTACACGCCCGGGACTAGCGGGAGATCTGGGGAGCTGTTTTTT.

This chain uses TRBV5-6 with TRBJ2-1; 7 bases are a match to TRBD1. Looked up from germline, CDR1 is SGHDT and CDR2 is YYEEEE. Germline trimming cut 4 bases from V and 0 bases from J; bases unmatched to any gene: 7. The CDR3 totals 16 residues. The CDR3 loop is CASSTLTGRSYNEQFF. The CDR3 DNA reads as TGTGCCAGCAGCACCCTGACAGGGCGCTCCTACAATGAGCAGTTCTTC.

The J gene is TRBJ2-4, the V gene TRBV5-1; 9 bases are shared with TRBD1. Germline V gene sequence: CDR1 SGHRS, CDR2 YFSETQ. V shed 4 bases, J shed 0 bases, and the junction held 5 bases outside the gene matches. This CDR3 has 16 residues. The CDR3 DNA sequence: TGCGCCAGCAGCATCGGGGACAGGGAAGCCAAAAACATTCAGTACTTC. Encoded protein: CASSIGDREAKNIQYF. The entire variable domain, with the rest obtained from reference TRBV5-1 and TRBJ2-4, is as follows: KAGVTQTPRYLIKTRGQQVTLSCSPISGHRSVSWYQQTPGQGLQFLFEYFSETQRNKGNFPGRFSGRQFSNSRSEMNVSTLELGDSALYLCASSIGDREAKNIQYFGAGTRLSVL.

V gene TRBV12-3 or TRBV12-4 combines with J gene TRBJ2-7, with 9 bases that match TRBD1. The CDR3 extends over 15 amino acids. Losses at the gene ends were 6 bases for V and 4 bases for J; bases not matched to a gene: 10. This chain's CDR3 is CASSSPGQGQYEQYF. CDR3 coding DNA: TGTGCCAGCAGCTCACCGGGACAGGGTCAGTACGAGCAGTACTTC.

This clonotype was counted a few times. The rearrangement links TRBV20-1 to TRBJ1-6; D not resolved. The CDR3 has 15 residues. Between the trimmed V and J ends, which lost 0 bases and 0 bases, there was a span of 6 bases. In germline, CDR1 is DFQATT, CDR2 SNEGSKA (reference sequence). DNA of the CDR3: TGCAGTGCTAGAGAGCGAGACTCCTATAATTCACCCCTCCACTTT. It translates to CSARERDSYNSPLHF.

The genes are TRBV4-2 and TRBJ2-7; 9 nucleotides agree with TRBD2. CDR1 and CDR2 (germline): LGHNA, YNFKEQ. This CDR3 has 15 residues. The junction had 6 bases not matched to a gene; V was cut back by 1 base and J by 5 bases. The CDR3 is CASSQARTSVDEQYF. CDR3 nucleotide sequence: TGTGCCAGCAGCCAAGCTAGGACTAGCGTCGACGAGCAGTACTTC.

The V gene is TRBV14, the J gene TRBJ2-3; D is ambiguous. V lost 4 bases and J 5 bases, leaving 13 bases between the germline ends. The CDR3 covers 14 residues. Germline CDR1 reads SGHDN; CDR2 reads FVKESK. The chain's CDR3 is CASSPRRAGDTQYF. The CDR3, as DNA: TGTGCCAGCAGCCCCCGGCGAGCCGGAGATACGCAGTATTTT.

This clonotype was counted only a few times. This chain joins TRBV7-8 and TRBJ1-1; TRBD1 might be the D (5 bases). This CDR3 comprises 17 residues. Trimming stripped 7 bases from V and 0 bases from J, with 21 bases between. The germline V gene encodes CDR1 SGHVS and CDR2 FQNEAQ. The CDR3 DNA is TGTGCCAGCACCCCCTCCACTCGGGGCTCCATGAACACTGAAGCTTTCTTT. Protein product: CASTPSTRGSMNTEAFF.

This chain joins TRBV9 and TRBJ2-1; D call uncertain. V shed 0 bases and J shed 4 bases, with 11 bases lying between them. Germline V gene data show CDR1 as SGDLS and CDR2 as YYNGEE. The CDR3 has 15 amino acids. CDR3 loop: CASSVDTERYNEQFF. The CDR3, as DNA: TGTGCCAGCAGCGTAGATACAGAGCGATACAATGAGCAGTTCTTC.

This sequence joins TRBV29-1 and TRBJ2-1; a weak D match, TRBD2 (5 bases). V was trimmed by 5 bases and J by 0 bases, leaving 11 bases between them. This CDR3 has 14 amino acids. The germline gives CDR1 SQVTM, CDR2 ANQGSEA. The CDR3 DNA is TGCAGCGTTTCTATGGGGAGCTCCTACAATGAGCAGTTCTTC. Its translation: CSVSMGSSYNEQFF.

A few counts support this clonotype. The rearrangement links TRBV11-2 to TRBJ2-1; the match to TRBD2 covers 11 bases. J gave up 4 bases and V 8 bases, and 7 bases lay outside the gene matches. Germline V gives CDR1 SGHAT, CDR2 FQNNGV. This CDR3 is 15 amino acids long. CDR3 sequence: CASGLLAGGYNEQFF. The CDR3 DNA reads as TGTGCCAGCGGCCTTCTAGCGGGGGGTTACAATGAGCAGTTCTTC. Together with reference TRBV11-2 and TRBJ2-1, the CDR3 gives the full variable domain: EAGVAQSPRYKIIEKRQSVAFWCNPISGHATLYWYQQILGQGPKLLIQFQNNGVVDDSQLPKDRFSAERLKGVDSTLKIQPAKLEDSAVYLCASGLLAGGYNEQFFGPGTRLTVL.

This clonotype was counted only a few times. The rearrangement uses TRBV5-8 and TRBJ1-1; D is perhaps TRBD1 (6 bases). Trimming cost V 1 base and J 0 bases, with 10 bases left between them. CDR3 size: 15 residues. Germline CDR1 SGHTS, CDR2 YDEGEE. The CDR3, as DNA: TGTGCCAGCAGCTTGTCAAGGGGGATGAACACTGAAGCTTTCTTT. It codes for CASSLSRGMNTEAFF.

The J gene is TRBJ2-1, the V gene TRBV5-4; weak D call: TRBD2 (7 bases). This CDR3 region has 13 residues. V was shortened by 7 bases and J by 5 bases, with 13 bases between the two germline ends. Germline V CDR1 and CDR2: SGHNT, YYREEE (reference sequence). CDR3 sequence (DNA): TGTGCCAGCGGGGGGGGCCTCGACAATGAGCAGTTCTTC. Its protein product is CASGGGLDNEQFF.

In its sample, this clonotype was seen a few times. Written as DNA, the CDR3 is TGTGCCAGCAGTTTCGACATGTACTCCTACGAGCAGTACTTC. Its protein product is CASSFDMYSYEQYF. The V call is TRBV6-5, the J call TRBJ2-7; D remains unclear. The CDR3 is 14 amino acids. Germline V gene data show CDR1 as MNHEY and CDR2 as SVGAGI. V was shortened by 4 bases and J by 0 bases, with 10 bases between the two germline ends.

The CDR3 protein is CASSANPRTDSTDTQYF. As DNA, the CDR3 is TGTGCCAGTAGTGCTAACCCCCGGACAGATAGCACAGATACGCAGTATTTT. The rearrangement links TRBV19 to TRBJ2-3, with D perhaps TRBD1 (6 bases). This CDR3 has 17 amino acids. CDR1 and CDR2 (germline): LNHDA, SQIVND (reference sequence). V lost 5 bases to trimming and J lost 0 bases, with 18 bases between them.

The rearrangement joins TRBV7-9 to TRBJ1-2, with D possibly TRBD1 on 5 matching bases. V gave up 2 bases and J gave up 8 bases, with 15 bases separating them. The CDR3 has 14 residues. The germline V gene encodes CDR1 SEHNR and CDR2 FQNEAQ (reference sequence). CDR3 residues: CASSLLTGFKGYTF. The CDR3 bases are TGTGCCAGCAGCTTACTTACAGGTTTTAAAGGCTACACCTTC.

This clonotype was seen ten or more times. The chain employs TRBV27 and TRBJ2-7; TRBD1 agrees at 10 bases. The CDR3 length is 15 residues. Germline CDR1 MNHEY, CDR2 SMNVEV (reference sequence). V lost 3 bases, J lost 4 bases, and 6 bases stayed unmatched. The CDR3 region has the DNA TGTGCCAGCAGTTTCACCGGGACAGGGGCTTACGAGCAGTACTTC. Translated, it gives CASSFTGTGAYEQYF.

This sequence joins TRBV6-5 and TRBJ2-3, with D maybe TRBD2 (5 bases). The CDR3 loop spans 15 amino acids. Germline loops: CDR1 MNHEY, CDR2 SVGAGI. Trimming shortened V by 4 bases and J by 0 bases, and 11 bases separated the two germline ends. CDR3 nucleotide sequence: TGTGCCAGCAGTTCTATCGGAGGAAGCACAGATACGCAGTATTTT. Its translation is CASSSIGGSTDTQYF.

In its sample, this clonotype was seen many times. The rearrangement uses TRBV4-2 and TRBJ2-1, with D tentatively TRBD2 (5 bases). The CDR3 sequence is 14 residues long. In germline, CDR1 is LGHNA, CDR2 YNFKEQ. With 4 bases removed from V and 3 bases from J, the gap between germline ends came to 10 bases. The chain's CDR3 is CASSPGLLYNEQFF. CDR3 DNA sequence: TGTGCCAGCAGCCCTGGACTTCTCTACAATGAGCAGTTCTTC.

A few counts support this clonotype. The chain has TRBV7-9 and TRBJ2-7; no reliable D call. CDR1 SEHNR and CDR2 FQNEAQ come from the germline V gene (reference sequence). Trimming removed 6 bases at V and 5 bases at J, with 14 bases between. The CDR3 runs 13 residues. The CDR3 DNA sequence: TGTGCCAGCAGAGGATCTAACTTTAACGAGCAGTACTTC. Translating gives CASRGSNFNEQYF.